These 27 T cell receptor beta chains were sequenced from one sample in a study of cytomegalovirus exposure and HLA in healthy donors. Amplification used 60 Vbeta primers and 13 Jbeta primers. Using immunoSEQ multiplex PCR, the repertoire was profiled, and TCRdb retains in-frame clones only, with some absent. The table records approximately 150,000 clones, approximately 77% of them present only once. Sequenced input: PBMCs. These TCRs come from a male donor in good health and CMV-seropositive.

Points on this clone: The sample carries other DNA sequences with the same CDR3. The chain combines TRBV5-1 with TRBJ2-3; TRBD2 agrees at 12 bases. Germline values: CDR1 SGHRS, CDR2 YFSETQ. This CDR3 has 16 amino acids. The ends lost 4 bases at V and 0 bases at J; junction bases unmatched: 3. CDR3 DNA: TGCGCCAGCAGCCTTGGACTAGCGGGGAGCACAGATACGCAGTATTTT. This translates into CASSLGLAGSTDTQYF.

The chain combines TRBV10-3 with TRBJ2-7, with 9 positions matching TRBD2. The germline V gene has CDR1 ENHRY and CDR2 SYGVKD. There are 16 residues in the CDR3. V dropped 4 bases and J dropped 6; count of bases not matched to a gene: 13. The CDR3 sequence: CAISGGGEGLLREQYF. DNA of the CDR3: TGTGCCATCAGTGGCGGGGGGGAAGGGTTACTCCGCGAGCAGTACTTC.

J is TRBJ2-7 and V is TRBV7-2, with 7 bases fitting TRBD1. After removal of 3 bases from V and 0 bases from J, the junction contained 5 bases not matched to a gene. The CDR3 contains 15 residues. Germline V gene data show CDR1 as SGHTA and CDR2 as FQGNSA. Here the CDR3 reads CASSLTGLSSYEQYF. The CDR3 region has the DNA TGTGCCAGCAGCTTGACAGGGCTTAGCTCCTACGAGCAGTACTTC.

This clone was observed a handful of times. The V and J genes are TRBV30 and TRBJ1-4; TRBD1 might be the D (6 bases). The V and J ends lost 6 bases and 7 bases respectively, with 15 bases between them. Germline CDR1 reads GTSNPN; CDR2 reads SVGIG (reference sequence). This CDR3 has 13 residues. The CDR3 loop reads CACHRELGEKLFF. CDR3 nucleotide sequence: TGTGCCTGCCACAGGGAGCTGGGTGAAAAACTGTTTTTT. The full variable domain, completed using reference TRBV30 and TRBJ1-4, is SQTIHQWPATLVQPVGSPLSLECTVEGTSNPNLYWYRQAAGRGLQLLFYSVGIGQISSEVPQNLSASRPQDRQFILSSKKLLLSDSGFYLCACHRELGEKLFFGSGTQLSVL.

This clone came up a few times. The chain is built from TRBV30 and TRBJ1-2; D is uncertain. Trimming left V 3 bases short and J 8 bases short, with 16 bases between. Germline V gives CDR1 GTSNPN, CDR2 SVGIG (reference sequence). This CDR3 region has 13 residues. The CDR3 region is CAWRPRRDHGYTF. The CDR3 DNA reads TGTGCCTGGAGGCCTCGCCGCGATCACGGCTACACCTTC.

The rearrangement uses TRBV6-5 and TRBJ2-6, with D tentatively TRBD2 (5 bases). CDR1 is MNHEY, CDR2 SVGAGI, per germline. CDR3 length equals 15 residues. Trimming took off 5 bases at V and 2 bases at J, with 10 bases between the two ends. CDR3 nucleotides: TGTGCCAGCAGTCAGAAGGAGGCTGGGGCCAACGTCCTGACTTTC. Its protein product is CASSQKEAGANVLTF.

The chain links TRBV7-6 to TRBJ2-2; 7 bases map to TRBD2. The CDR3 consists of 13 residues. The germline gives CDR1 SGHVS, CDR2 FNYEAQ. With 8 bases clipped from V and 6 bases from J, the junction kept 6 bases outside the gene matches. CDR3 nucleotides: TGTGCCAGCTCGGGGGGAGGCTCCGGGGAGCTGTTTTTT. Amino acid sequence: CASSGGGSGELFF.

The chain links TRBV4-3 to TRBJ2-3, with TRBD1 matching over 8 bases. The germline V gene encodes CDR1 LGHNA and CDR2 YSLEER. Unmatched junction bases numbered 6, after V lost 0 bases and J lost 1 base. The CDR3 consists of 17 residues. The CDR3 is CASSQELPGQGTDTQYF. DNA of the CDR3: TGCGCCAGCAGCCAAGAGTTACCGGGACAGGGCACAGATACGCAGTATTTT.

This rearrangement joins TRBV7-3 to TRBJ2-2; 7 positions agree with TRBD2. V shed 0 bases, J shed 1 base, and the junction held 5 bases outside the gene matches. The CDR3 spans 17 residues. Germline loops: CDR1 SGHTA, CDR2 FQGTGA. CDR3 bases: TGTGCCAGCAGCTTAACTTCCCAGCGGGGGAACACCGGGGAGCTGTTTTTT. Translated, it gives CASSLTSQRGNTGELFF.

This clone was found a few times. The rearrangement links TRBV7-3 to TRBJ2-3; D is perhaps TRBD2 (6 bases). The CDR3 length is 15 residues. The V gene's germline CDR1 is SGHTA and CDR2 FQGTGA. Trimming took off 5 bases at V and 3 bases at J, with 15 bases between the two ends. The CDR3 protein is CASSQIGGWTDTQYF. CDR3 nucleotide sequence: TGTGCCAGCAGCCAGATTGGGGGGTGGACAGATACGCAGTATTTT.

The rearrangement joins TRBV5-4 to TRBJ2-5; D ambiguous. CDR1 and CDR2 from the germline V gene are SGHNT and YYREEE (reference sequence). There are 15 residues in the CDR3. Trimming took off 2 bases at V and 0 bases at J, with 11 bases between the two ends. CDR3 residues: CASSFEEAHQETQYF. CDR3 coding DNA: TGTGCCAGCAGCTTCGAAGAGGCCCACCAAGAGACCCAGTACTTC.

The chain has TRBV11-2 and TRBJ1-1; tentatively, D is TRBD1 (5 bases). The CDR3 spans 13 residues. V dropped 2 bases and J dropped 4 bases, with 8 bases sitting between them. Germline loops: CDR1 SGHAT, CDR2 FQNNGV. For the CDR3, the DNA is TGTGCCAGCAGCTTATTGGGGGGCACTGAAGCTTTCTTT. Protein sequence: CASSLLGGTEAFF.

The chain joins TRBV21-1 to TRBJ2-7; TRBD1 reflects the table's D call only, with no check against the DNA. TRBV21-1 is recorded as a pseudogene. The CDR3 runs to 13 residues. The CDR3 DNA is TGTGCCAGCTTGGGACAGGGTATCTACGAGCAGTACTTC. Protein sequence: CASLGQGIYEQYF.

This clone has more than one count but fewer than ten. The chain combines TRBV6-5 with TRBJ1-2; D unresolved. Trimming removed 1 base at V and 4 bases at J, with 7 bases between. CDR1 and CDR2 from the germline V gene are MNHEY and SVGAGI. CDR3 length: 13 amino acids. Written as DNA, the CDR3 is TGTGCCAGCAGTTACTTGACAAGCTATGGCTACACCTTC. Its protein product is CASSYLTSYGYTF.

The V call is TRBV30, the J call TRBJ1-1; no clear D. This CDR3 contains 12 residues. V lost 2 bases, J lost 1 base, and 5 bases lay in between. The germline V gene has CDR1 GTSNPN and CDR2 SVGIG (reference sequence). CDR3 sequence (DNA): TGTGCCTGGAGTCTTCGGAACACTGAAGCTTTCTTT. This sequence encodes CAWSLRNTEAFF.

The gene calls are TRBV6-5 and TRBJ2-7; 7 bases map to TRBD1. The trim removed 1 base at V and 3 bases at J, leaving 9 bases unmatched. The V gene's germline CDR1 is MNHEY and CDR2 SVGAGI. The CDR3 runs to 16 residues. CDR3 amino acids: CASSYYPTGASYEQYF. In nucleotides, the CDR3 is TGTGCCAGCAGTTACTACCCTACAGGGGCCAGCTACGAGCAGTACTTC.

J is TRBJ2-1 and V is TRBV2; TRBD2 matches 14 bases. V lost 8 bases, J lost 6 bases, and 12 bases stayed unmatched. The CDR3 sequence is 17 residues long. Germline-derived CDR1 and CDR2 are SNHLY and FYNNEI. The CDR3 is CASGETSGGARFNEQFF. The CDR3 coding sequence is TGTGCCAGCGGGGAGACTAGCGGGGGGGCCCGTTTCAATGAGCAGTTCTTC.

This sequence joins TRBV6-1 and TRBJ1-1, with 8 positions matching TRBD1. J gave up 7 bases and V 0 bases, and 7 bases lay outside the gene matches. Germline values: CDR1 MNHNS, CDR2 SASEGT. The CDR3 is 15 amino acids. The DNA for the CDR3 is TGTGCCAGCAGTGAAGCGCTGGACAGGGCGGGTGAAGCTTTCTTT. This encodes CASSEALDRAGEAFF.

The chain joins TRBV30 to TRBJ1-4; 8 nucleotides agree with TRBD1. Germline CDR1 and CDR2: GTSNPN and SVGIG (reference sequence). V gave up 6 bases and J gave up 7 bases; unmatched junction bases: 16. This CDR3 region has 16 residues. The CDR3 nucleotides are TGTGCCTGCTTGACCTCTAGACAGGGGCCGGTTGAAAAACTGTTTTTT. This codes for CACLTSRQGPVEKLFF.

The V call is TRBV6-1, the J call TRBJ1-3; no clear D gene. This CDR3 comprises 15 residues. Between the trimmed V and J ends, which lost 0 bases and 2 bases, there was a span of 8 bases. Germline V gives CDR1 MNHNS, CDR2 SASEGT. CDR3 amino acids: CASSEAPLAGNTIYF. The CDR3 DNA is TGTGCCAGCAGTGAAGCCCCCCTCGCTGGAAACACCATATATTTT.

The rearrangement links TRBV6-5 to TRBJ2-5, with TRBD2 identical over 13 bases. The CDR3 length is 15 residues. V shed 7 bases, J shed 5 bases, and the junction held 7 bases outside the gene matches. Germline V CDR1 and CDR2: MNHEY, SVGAGI. The CDR3 DNA reads TGTGCCAGCACGAACGGACTAGCGGGGGCGGAGACCCAGTACTTC. Protein sequence: CASTNGLAGAETQYF.

The rearrangement uses TRBV30 and TRBJ2-4, with 7 bases that match TRBD1. Germline V gives CDR1 GTSNPN, CDR2 SVGIG (reference sequence). With 7 bases clipped from V and 1 base from J, the junction kept 1 base outside the gene matches. The CDR3 extends over 12 amino acids. This CDR3 is CAYRGAKNIQYF. The CDR3 DNA follows: TGTGCCTACAGGGGCGCCAAAAACATTCAGTACTTC.

V usage is TRBV9 and J usage is TRBJ2-7; TRBD1 aligns across 7 bases. The V gene end was trimmed by 2 bases and the J gene end by 0 bases; junction bases not matched to a gene: 2. CDR1 is SGDLS and CDR2 is YYNGEE in the germline V gene. The CDR3 has 14 amino acids. The CDR3 DNA sequence: TGTGCCAGCAGCGTCGAGGGGGCCTCCTACGAGCAGTACTTC. This translates into CASSVEGASYEQYF.

The gene calls are TRBV2 and TRBJ1-4; 7 bases line up with TRBD1. This CDR3 contains 14 residues. In germline, CDR1 is SNHLY, CDR2 FYNNEI. The V gene end was trimmed by 6 bases and the J gene end by 8 bases; junction bases not matched to a gene: 9. For the CDR3, the DNA is TGTGCCAGCAGGATTCAGGGGGTAGGAGAAAAACTGTTTTTT. It translates to CASRIQGVGEKLFF.

The chain carries TRBV9 and TRBJ1-6; no reliable D call. V lost 1 base to trimming and J lost 10 bases, with 9 bases between them. The CDR3 contains 13 residues. Germline lookup yields CDR1 SGDLS and CDR2 YYNGEE. CDR3 DNA: TGTGCCAGCAGCGTAATGGGCGAGTCACCCCTCCACTTT. It specifies CASSVMGESPLHF.

The rearrangement uses TRBV2 and TRBJ2-7, with 7 bases matching TRBD1. Per germline, CDR1 SNHLY and CDR2 FYNNEI. Trimming cost V 1 base and J 5 bases; bases outside gene matches: 5. This CDR3 is built from 14 residues. The CDR3 nucleotides are TGTGCCAGCAGTGAAGACAGGGGATGGCACGAGCAGTACTTC. It codes for CASSEDRGWHEQYF. Full variable domain (rest looked up from reference TRBV2 and TRBJ2-7): EPEVTQTPSHQVTQMGQEVILRCVPISNHLYFYWYRQILGQKVEFLVSFYNNEISEKSEIFDDQFSVERPDGSNFTLKIRSTKLEDSAMYFCASSEDRGWHEQYFGPGTRLTVT.

This chain uses TRBV11-2 with TRBJ1-1; no reliable D call. This CDR3 contains 15 residues. Germline V gene sequence: CDR1 SGHAT, CDR2 FQNNGV. The V gene lost 3 bases and the J gene lost 1 base, with 12 bases spanning the gap. This CDR3 is CASSFNPGGNTEAFF. The CDR3 DNA reads TGTGCCAGCAGCTTTAACCCGGGAGGGAACACTGAAGCTTTCTTT.